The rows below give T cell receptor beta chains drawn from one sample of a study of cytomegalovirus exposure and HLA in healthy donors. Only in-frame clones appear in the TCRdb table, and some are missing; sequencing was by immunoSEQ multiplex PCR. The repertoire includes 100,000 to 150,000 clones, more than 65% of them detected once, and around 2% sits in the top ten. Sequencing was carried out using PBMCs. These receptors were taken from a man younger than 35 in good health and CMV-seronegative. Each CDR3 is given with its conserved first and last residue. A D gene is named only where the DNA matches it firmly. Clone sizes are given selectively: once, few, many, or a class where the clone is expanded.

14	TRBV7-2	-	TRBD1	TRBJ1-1	CASSLSQGPAEAFF	TGTGCCAGCAGCTTATCACAGGGGCCCGCTGAAGCTTTCTTT
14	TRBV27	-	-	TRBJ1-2	CASSPTGQHYGYTF	TGTGCCAGCAGTCCCACAGGGCAGCACTATGGCTACACCTTC
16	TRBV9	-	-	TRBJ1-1	CASSVAGGLQNTEAFF	TGTGCCAGCAGCGTAGCGGGAGGCCTCCAGAACACTGAAGCTTTCTTT
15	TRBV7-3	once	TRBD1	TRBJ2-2	CASSPDRGSTGELFF	TGTGCCAGCAGCCCCGACAGGGGGAGTACCGGGGAGCTGTTTTTT
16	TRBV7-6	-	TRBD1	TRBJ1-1	CASSSTTSGGRTEAFF	TGTGCCAGCAGCTCTACTACATCAGGGGGAAGAACTGAAGCTTTCTTT
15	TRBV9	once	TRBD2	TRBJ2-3	CASSVRSGGADTQYF	TGTGCCAGCAGCGTAAGGTCGGGGGGTGCAGATACGCAGTATTTT
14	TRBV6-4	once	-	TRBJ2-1	CASSASRGYNEQFF	TGTGCCAGCAGCGCCAGCAGAGGGTACAATGAGCAGTTCTTC
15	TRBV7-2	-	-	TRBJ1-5	CASSLSGVVNQPQHF	TGTGCCAGCAGCTTATCAGGGGTTGTAAATCAGCCCCAGCATTTT
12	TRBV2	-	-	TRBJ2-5	CASRDLQETQYF	TGTGCCAGCAGGGACTTGCAAGAGACCCAGTACTTC
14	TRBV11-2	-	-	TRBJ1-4	CASSLWGAGEKLFF	TGTGCCAGCAGCTTATGGGGCGCGGGGGAAAAACTGTTTTTT
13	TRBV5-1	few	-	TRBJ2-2	CASKEQNTGELFF	TGCGCCAGCAAAGAGCAGAACACCGGGGAGCTGTTTTTT
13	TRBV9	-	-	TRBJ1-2	CASSGGGDYGYTF	TGTGCCAGCAGCGGGGGGGGTGACTATGGCTACACCTTC
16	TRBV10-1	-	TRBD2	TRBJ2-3	CASSESRGGLTDTQYF	TGCGCCAGCAGTGAGTCTCGCGGGGGACTCACAGATACGCAGTATTTT
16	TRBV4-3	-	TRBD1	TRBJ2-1	CASSQETPGQGNEQFF	TGCGCCAGCAGCCAAGAAACCCCGGGACAGGGTAATGAGCAGTTCTTC
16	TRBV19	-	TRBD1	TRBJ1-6	CARTGKWLTYNSPLHF	TGTGCCAGGACAGGGAAATGGTTGACCTATAATTCACCCCTCCACTTT
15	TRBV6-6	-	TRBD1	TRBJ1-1	CASSYAGTGATEAFF	TGTGCCAGCAGTTACGCCGGGACAGGGGCCACTGAAGCTTTCTTT
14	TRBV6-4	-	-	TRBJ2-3	CASSDGGAEDTQYF	TGTGCCAGCAGTGACGGCGGGGCGGAAGATACGCAGTATTTT
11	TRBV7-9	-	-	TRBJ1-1	CASSTDSEAFF	TGTGCCAGCAGCACGGACTCCGAAGCTTTCTTT
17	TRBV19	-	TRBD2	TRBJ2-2	CASSIMAPTSGTGELFF	TGTGCCAGTAGTATCATGGCGCCGACTAGCGGCACCGGGGAGCTGTTTTTT
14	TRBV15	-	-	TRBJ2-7	CATSREPSSYEQYF	TGTGCCACCAGCAGAGAACCTAGCTCCTACGAGCAGTACTTC
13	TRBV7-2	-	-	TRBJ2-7	CASSLGSNLQQYF	TGTGCCAGCAGCTTAGGAAGTAACCTACAGCAGTACTTC
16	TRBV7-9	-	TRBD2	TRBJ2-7	CASSQGGGGVSYEQYF	TGTGCCAGCAGCCAAGGAGGCGGGGGAGTTTCCTACGAGCAGTACTTC
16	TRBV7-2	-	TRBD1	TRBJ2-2	CASSLRTGANTGELFF	TGTGCCAGCAGCTTAAGGACAGGGGCGAACACCGGGGAGCTGTTTTTT
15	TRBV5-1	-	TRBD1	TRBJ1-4	CASSLSDRGVEKLFF	TGCGCCAGCAGCTTGTCGGACAGGGGAGTAGAAAAACTGTTTTTT
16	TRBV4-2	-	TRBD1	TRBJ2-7	CASSQVGTGVSYEQYF	TGTGCCAGCAGCCAAGTTGGGACAGGGGTCTCCTACGAGCAGTACTTC
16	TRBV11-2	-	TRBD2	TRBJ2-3	CASSLTSGGVIDTQYF	TGTGCCAGCAGCTTGACTAGCGGGGGGGTAATAGATACGCAGTATTTT
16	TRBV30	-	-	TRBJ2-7	CAWSVTTLSPSYEQYF	TGTGCCTGGAGTGTGACGACTCTTTCCCCCTCCTACGAGCAGTACTTC
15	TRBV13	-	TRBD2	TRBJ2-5	CASSFDRGVGETQYF	TGTGCCAGCAGCTTCGATCGGGGGGTTGGAGAGACCCAGTACTTC
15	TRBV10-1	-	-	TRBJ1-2	CASSHANQGPIGYTF	TGCGCCAGCAGCCACGCAAACCAGGGTCCAATTGGCTACACCTTC
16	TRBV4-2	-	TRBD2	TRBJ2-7	CASSQETGLAGGEQYF	TGTGCCAGCAGCCAAGAGACCGGACTAGCGGGGGGGGAGCAGTACTTC
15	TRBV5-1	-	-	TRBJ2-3	CASSLAGLQVDTQYF	TGCGCCAGCAGCTTGGCAGGACTACAAGTAGATACGCAGTATTTT
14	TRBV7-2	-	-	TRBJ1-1	CASSLVNRNTEAFF	TGTGCCAGCAGCCTTGTTAATAGGAACACTGAAGCTTTCTTT
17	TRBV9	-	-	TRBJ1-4	CASSSHSGGMANEKLFF	TGTGCCAGCAGCTCACACTCTGGGGGGATGGCTAATGAAAAACTGTTTTTT
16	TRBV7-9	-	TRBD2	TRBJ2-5	CATGTSGGYKEETQYF	TGTGCCACCGGGACTAGCGGGGGGTATAAGGAAGAGACCCAGTACTTC
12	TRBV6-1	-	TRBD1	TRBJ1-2	CASRRTGGGYTF	TGTGCCAGCAGAAGAACAGGGGGGGGCTACACCTTC
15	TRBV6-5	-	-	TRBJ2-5	CASSYSWGQGETQYF	TGTGCCAGCAGTTACTCCTGGGGGCAGGGGGAGACCCAGTACTTC
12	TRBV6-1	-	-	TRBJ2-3	CASSGSRDTQYF	TGTGCCAGCAGTGGGTCGAGAGATACGCAGTATTTT
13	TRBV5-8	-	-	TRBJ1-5	CASSRHFLQPQHF	TGTGCCAGCAGCCGCCACTTTCTACAGCCCCAGCATTTT
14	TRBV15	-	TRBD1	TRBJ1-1	CATSRVAQGREAFF	TGTGCCACCAGCAGAGTCGCACAGGGGCGTGAAGCTTTCTTT
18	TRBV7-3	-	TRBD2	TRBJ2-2	CASSRTGTSGGASGELFF	TGTGCCAGCAGCCGGACCGGGACTAGCGGGGGGGCTTCCGGGGAGCTGTTTTTT
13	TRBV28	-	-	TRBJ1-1	CASSSTGGAGAFF	TGTGCCAGCAGTTCGACTGGAGGAGCTGGGGCTTTCTTT
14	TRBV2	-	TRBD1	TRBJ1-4	CASIQDRGHEKLFF	TGTGCCAGCATCCAGGACAGGGGCCATGAAAAACTGTTTTTT
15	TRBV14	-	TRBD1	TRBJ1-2	CASSQELGGYYGYTF	TGTGCCAGCAGCCAAGAGTTAGGGGGCTACTATGGCTACACCTTC
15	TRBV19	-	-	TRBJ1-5	CASSMEQLSNQPQHF	TGTGCCAGTAGTATGGAACAGCTAAGCAATCAGCCCCAGCATTTT
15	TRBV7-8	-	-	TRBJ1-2	CASSPGRGWGYGYTF	TGTGCCAGCAGCCCAGGACGGGGGTGGGGCTATGGCTACACCTTC
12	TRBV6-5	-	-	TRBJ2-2	CATQGSDGELFF	TGTGCCACCCAGGGGTCCGACGGGGAGCTGTTTTTT
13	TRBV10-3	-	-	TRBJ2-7	CAISVGLLYEQYF	TGTGCCATCAGTGTCGGACTCCTCTACGAGCAGTACTTC
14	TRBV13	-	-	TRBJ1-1	CASSPRRGTTEAFF	TGTGCCAGCAGCCCCCGTAGGGGGACCACTGAAGCTTTCTTT
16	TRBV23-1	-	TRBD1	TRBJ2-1	CASSQSRDRASDEQFF	TGCGCCAGCAGTCAATCAAGGGACAGGGCCAGCGATGAGCAGTTCTTC
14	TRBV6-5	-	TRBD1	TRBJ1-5	CASGPGQFNQPQHF	TGTGCCAGCGGACCGGGACAGTTCAATCAGCCCCAGCATTTT
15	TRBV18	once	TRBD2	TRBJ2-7	CASSLKRGDSYEQYF	TGTGCCAGCTCACTCAAGCGGGGCGATTCCTACGAGCAGTACTTC
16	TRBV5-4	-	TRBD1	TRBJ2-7	CASSLEGQQGSYEQYF	TGTGCCAGCAGCTTGGAGGGTCAACAGGGGAGCTACGAGCAGTACTTC
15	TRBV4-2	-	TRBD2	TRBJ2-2	CASSRLAGGPGELFF	TGTGCCAGCAGCCGACTAGCGGGGGGGCCCGGGGAGCTGTTTTTT
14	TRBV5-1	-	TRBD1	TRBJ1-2	CASSIGTGNRGYTF	TGCGCCAGCAGCATAGGGACAGGGAATAGAGGCTACACCTTC
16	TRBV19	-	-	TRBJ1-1	CASSMRRGILGTEAFF	TGTGCCAGTAGTATGAGGCGGGGCATCTTAGGTACTGAAGCTTTCTTT